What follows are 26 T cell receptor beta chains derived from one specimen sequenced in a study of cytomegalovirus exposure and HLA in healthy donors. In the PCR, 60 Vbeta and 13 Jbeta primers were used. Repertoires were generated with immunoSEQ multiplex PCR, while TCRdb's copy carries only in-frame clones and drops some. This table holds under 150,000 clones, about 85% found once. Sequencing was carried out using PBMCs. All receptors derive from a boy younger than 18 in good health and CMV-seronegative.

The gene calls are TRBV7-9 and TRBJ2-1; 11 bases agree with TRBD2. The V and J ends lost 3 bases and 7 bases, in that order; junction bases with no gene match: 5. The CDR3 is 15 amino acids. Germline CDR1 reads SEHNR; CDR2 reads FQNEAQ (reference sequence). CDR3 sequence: CASSFTSGRGNEQFF. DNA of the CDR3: TGTGCCAGCAGCTTCACTAGCGGGAGAGGTAATGAGCAGTTCTTC.

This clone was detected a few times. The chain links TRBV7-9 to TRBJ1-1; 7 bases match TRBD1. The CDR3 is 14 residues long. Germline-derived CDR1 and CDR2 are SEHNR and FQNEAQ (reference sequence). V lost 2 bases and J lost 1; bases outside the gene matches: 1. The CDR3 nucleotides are TGTGCCAGCAGCTTATGGACAGGGAACACTGAAGCTTTCTTT. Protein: CASSLWTGNTEAFF.

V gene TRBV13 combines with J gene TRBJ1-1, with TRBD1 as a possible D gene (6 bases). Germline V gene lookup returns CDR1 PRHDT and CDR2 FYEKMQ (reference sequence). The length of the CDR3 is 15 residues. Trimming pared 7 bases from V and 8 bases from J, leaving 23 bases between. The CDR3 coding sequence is TGTGCCAGCACCCAATTAGGGGCTGGGACACCCGAAGCTTTCTTT. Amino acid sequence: CASTQLGAGTPEAFF.

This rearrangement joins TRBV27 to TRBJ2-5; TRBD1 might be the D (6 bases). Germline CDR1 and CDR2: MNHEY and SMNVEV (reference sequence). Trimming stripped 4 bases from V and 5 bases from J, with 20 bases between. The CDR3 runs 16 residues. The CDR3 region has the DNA TGTGCCAGCAGTTCCACTTCGACAGGCATTGGGGAGACCCAGTACTTC. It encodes CASSSTSTGIGETQYF.

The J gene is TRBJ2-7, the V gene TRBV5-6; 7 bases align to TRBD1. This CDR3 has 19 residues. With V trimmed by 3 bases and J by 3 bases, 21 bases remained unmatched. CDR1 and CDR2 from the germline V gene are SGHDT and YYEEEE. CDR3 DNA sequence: TGTGCCAGCAGCTCCAACCGGGACAGATATTCGTTCCTAGACTACGAGCAGTACTTC. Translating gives CASSSNRDRYSFLDYEQYF.

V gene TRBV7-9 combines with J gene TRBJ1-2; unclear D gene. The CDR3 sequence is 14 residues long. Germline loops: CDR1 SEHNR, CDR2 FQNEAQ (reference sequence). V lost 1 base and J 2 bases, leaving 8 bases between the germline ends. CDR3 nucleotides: TGTGCCAGCAGCTTAGGGGCCAAGAACTATGGCTACACCTTC. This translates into CASSLGAKNYGYTF.

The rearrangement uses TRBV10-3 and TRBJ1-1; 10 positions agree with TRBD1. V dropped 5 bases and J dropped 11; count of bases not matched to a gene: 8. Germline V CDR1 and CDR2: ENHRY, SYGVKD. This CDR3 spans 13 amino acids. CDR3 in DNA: TGTGCCATCAGTCCCCGGGGGACAGGGGATGCTTTCTTT. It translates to CAISPRGTGDAFF.

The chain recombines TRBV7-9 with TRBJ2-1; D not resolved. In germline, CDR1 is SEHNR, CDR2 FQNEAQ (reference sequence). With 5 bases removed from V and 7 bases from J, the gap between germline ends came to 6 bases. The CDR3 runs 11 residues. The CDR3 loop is CASSPVNEQFF. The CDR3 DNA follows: TGTGCCAGCAGCCCGGTAAATGAGCAGTTCTTC.

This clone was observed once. The CDR3 DNA reads as TGTGCCAGCAGCTTAGTTCAGGGTTGGGGCGAGCAGTACTTC. This codes for CASSLVQGWGEQYF. The rearrangement links TRBV7-9 to TRBJ2-7; D is possibly TRBD1 (5 bases). The V end lost 1 base, the J end lost 6 bases, and 13 bases lay between the germline ends. CDR3 size: 14 residues. Germline loops: CDR1 SEHNR, CDR2 FQNEAQ (reference sequence).

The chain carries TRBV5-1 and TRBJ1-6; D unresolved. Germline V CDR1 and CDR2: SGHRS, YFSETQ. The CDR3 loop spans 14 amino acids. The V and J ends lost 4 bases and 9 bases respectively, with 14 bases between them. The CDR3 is CASSPRSEPSPLHF. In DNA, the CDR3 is TGCGCCAGCAGCCCTAGGTCAGAACCTTCACCCCTCCACTTT.

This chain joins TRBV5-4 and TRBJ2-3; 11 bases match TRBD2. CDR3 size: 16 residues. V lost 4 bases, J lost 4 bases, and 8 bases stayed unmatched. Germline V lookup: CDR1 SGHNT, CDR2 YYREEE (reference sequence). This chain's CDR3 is CASSLYSGGASDTQYF. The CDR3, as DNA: TGTGCCAGCAGCCTTTATAGCGGGGGGGCATCAGATACGCAGTATTTT.

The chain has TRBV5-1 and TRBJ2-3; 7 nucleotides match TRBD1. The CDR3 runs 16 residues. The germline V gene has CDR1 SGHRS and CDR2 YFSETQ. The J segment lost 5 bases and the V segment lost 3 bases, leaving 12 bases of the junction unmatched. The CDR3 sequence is CASSSFYGTEGDTQYF. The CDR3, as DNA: TGCGCCAGCAGCTCCTTTTACGGGACAGAAGGAGATACGCAGTATTTT. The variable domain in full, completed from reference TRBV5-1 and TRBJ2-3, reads KAGVTQTPRYLIKTRGQQVTLSCSPISGHRSVSWYQQTPGQGLQFLFEYFSETQRNKGNFPGRFSGRQFSNSRSEMNVSTLELGDSALYLCASSSFYGTEGDTQYFGPGTRLTVL.

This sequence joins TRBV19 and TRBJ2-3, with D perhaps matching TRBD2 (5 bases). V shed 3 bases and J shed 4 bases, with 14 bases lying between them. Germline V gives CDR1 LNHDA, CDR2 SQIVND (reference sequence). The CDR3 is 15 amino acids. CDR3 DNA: TGTGCCAGTAGTATTAGGGTCGGGGTAGCAGATACGCAGTATTTT. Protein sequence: CASSIRVGVADTQYF. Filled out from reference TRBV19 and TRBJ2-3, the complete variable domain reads DGGITQSPKYLFRKEGQNVTLSCEQNLNHDAMYWYRQDPGQGLRLIYYSQIVNDFQKGDIAEGYSVSREKKESFPLTVTSAQKNPTAFYLCASSIRVGVADTQYFGPGTRLTVL.

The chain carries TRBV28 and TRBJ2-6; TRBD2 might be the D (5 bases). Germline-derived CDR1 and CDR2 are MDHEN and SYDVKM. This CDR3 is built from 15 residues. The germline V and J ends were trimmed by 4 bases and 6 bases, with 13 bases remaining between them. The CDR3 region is CASSSGRAKANVLTF. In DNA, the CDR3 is TGTGCCAGCAGTTCGGGAAGGGCAAAGGCCAACGTCCTGACTTTC.

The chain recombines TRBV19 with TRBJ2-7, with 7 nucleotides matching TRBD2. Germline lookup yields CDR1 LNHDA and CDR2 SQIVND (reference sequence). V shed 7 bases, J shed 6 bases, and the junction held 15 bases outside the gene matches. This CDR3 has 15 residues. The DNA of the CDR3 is TGTGCCAGTAAGGGACTATTTACTATCGGCGCCGAGCAGTACTTC. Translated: CASKGLFTIGAEQYF.

The CDR3 nucleotides read TGCGCCAGCAGCCAAGACGCAGAGGCGGTCTGGGGCTACACCTTC. Protein sequence: CASSQDAEAVWGYTF. J is TRBJ1-2 and V is TRBV4-3; D unresolved. The CDR3 loop spans 15 amino acids. V lost 0 bases to trimming and J lost 8 bases, with 16 bases between them. The germline V gene encodes CDR1 LGHNA and CDR2 YSLEER.

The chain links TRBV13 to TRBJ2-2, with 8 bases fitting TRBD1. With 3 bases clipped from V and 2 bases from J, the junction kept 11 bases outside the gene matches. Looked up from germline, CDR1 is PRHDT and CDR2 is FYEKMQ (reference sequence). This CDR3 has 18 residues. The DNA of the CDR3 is TGTGCCAGCAGCTTGCTATTGTTTGGACAGGGTAACACCGGGGAGCTGTTTTTT. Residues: CASSLLLFGQGNTGELFF. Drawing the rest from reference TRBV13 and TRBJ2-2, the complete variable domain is AAGVIQSPRHLIKEKRETATLKCYPIPRHDTVYWYQQGPGQDPQFLISFYEKMQSDKGSIPDRFSAQQFSDYHSELNMSSLELGDSALYFCASSLLLFGQGNTGELFFGEGSRLTVL.

CDR3 sequence reads: CASSKSLAGDYSYEQYF. The CDR3 coding sequence is TGTGCCAGCAGCAAGTCACTAGCGGGAGACTACTCCTACGAGCAGTACTTC. This chain joins TRBV5-4 and TRBJ2-7; 11 bases fit TRBD2. The CDR3 is 17 residues long. With 4 bases clipped from V and 0 bases from J, the junction kept 9 bases outside the gene matches. Germline V gene sequence: CDR1 SGHNT, CDR2 YYREEE (reference sequence).

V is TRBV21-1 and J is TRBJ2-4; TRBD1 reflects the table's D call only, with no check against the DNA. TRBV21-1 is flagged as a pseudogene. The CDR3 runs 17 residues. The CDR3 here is CASSNLNRPLAKNIQYF. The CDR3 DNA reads TGTGCCAGCAGCAATCTTAACAGACCTCTAGCCAAAAACATTCAGTACTTC.

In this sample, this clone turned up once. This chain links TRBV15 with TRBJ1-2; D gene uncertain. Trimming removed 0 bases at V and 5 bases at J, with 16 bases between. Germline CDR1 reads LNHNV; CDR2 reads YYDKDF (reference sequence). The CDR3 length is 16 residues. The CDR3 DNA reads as TGTGCCACCAGCAGAGATCGGAAAGGTAGAGGGTATGGCTACACCTTC. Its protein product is CATSRDRKGRGYGYTF.

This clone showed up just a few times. DNA of the CDR3: TGTGCCAGCATTAGGAACACTGAAGCTTTCTTT. It encodes CASIRNTEAFF. The gene calls are TRBV6-1 and TRBJ1-1, with D uncertain. V was trimmed by 7 bases and J by 1 base, leaving 4 bases between them. Per germline, CDR1 MNHNS and CDR2 SASEGT. This CDR3 contains 11 residues.

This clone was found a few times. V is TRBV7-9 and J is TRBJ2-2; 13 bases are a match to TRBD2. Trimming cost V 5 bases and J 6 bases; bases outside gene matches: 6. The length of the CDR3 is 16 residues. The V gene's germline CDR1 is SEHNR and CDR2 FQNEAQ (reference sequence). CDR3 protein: CASSILAGGPSGELFF. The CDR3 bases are TGTGCCAGCAGCATACTAGCGGGGGGGCCGTCCGGGGAGCTGTTTTTT.

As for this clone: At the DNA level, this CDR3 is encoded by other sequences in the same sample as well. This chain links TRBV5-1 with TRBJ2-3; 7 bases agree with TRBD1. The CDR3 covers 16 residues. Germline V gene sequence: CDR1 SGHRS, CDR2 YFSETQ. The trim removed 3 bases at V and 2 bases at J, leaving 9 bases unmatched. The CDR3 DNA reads TGCGCCAGCAGCTGTACTGGGACAGATACCACAGATACGCAGTATTTT. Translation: CASSCTGTDTTDTQYF.

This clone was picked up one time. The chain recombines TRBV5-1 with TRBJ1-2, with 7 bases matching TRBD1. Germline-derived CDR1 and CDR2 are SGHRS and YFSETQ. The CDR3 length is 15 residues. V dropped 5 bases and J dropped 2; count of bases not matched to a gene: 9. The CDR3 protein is CASSSPGQQNYGYTF. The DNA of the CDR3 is TGCGCCAGCAGTAGTCCGGGACAGCAAAACTATGGCTACACCTTC.

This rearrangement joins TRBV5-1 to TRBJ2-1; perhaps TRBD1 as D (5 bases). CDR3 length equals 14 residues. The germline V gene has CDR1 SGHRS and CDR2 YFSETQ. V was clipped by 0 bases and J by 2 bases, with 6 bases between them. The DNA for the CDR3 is TGCGCCAGCAGCTTGGGACAGCCCTACAATGAGCAGTTCTTC. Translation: CASSLGQPYNEQFF.

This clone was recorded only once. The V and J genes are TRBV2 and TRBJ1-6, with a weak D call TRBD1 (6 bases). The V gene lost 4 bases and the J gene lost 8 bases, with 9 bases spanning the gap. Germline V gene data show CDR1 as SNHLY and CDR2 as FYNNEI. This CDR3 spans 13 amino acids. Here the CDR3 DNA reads TGTGCCAGCAGTGGGGACACGTATTCACCCCTCCACTTT. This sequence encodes CASSGDTYSPLHF.